Listed below are T cell receptor beta chains from one sample, sequenced in a study of T cell responses to AZD1222 COVID-19 vaccine. Assay: immunoSEQ multiplex PCR; the TCRdb copy retains only in-frame clones and omits some. Among roughly 100,000 clones listed, around 76% were seen once. The material was peripheral blood, obtained on day 0 of AZD1222 vaccination. The receptor source for this set is an adult in good health. Both conserved end residues are part of each CDR3. D genes are given only for firm matches. Not all rows give a size; the values are once, few, many and, for expanded clones, a class.

V	D	J	size	CDR3	DNA
TRBV11-1	-	TRBJ1-1	-	CASSLQLNTEAFF	TGTGCCAGCAGCCTGCAGTTGAACACTGAAGCTTTCTTT
TRBV6-5	-	TRBJ1-5	-	CASMGRGKQPQHF	TGTGCCAGCATGGGTAGGGGCAAACAGCCCCAGCATTTT
TRBV9	-	TRBJ2-2	-	CASSTPWRDGELFF	TGTGCCAGCAGCACCCCATGGAGGGACGGGGAGCTGTTTTTT
TRBV9	-	TRBJ1-1	-	CASSRVGVMHLNTEAFF	TGTGCCAGCAGCCGGGTCGGAGTGATGCATTTGAACACTGAAGCTTTCTTT
TRBV5-1	-	TRBJ1-1	-	CASSFGEETDDAFF	TGCGCCAGCAGCTTCGGAGAGGAGACGGATGACGCTTTCTTT
TRBV24-1	TRBD1	TRBJ2-1	-	CATSDRDRALDEQFF	TGTGCCACCAGTGACCGGGACAGGGCGTTGGATGAGCAGTTCTTC
TRBV6-5	TRBD1	TRBJ2-2	-	CASSYSEGGPGELFF	TGTGCCAGCAGTTACTCGGAAGGGGGCCCCGGGGAGCTGTTTTTT
TRBV6-5	-	TRBJ1-1	-	CASTQGLNTEAFF	TGTGCCAGCACACAGGGTTTGAACACTGAAGCTTTCTTT
TRBV19	TRBD1	TRBJ1-4	-	CASSTGATNEKLFF	TGTGCCAGTAGCACAGGGGCAACTAATGAAAAACTGTTTTTT
TRBV12-5	-	TRBJ2-5	-	CASGPVQETQYF	TGTGCTAGTGGCCCAGTCCAAGAGACCCAGTACTTC
TRBV6-5	-	TRBJ2-2	-	CASSSRVTGELFF	TGTGCCAGCAGTAGCAGGGTTACCGGGGAGCTGTTTTTT
TRBV5-4	-	TRBJ2-5	-	CATMLRAEGQETQYF	TGTGCCACCATGCTTCGGGCCGAGGGACAAGAGACCCAGTACTTC
TRBV6-5	-	TRBJ2-3	-	CASSYFRGSTDTQYF	TGTGCCAGCAGTTACTTCCGGGGGAGCACAGATACGCAGTATTTT
TRBV6-9	-	TRBJ1-2	few	CASSYRAPLLSGYTF	TGTGCCAGCAGTTATCGGGCCCCACTACTAAGCGGCTACACCTTC
TRBV7-2	TRBD2	TRBJ2-1	-	CASSMGLAGVPYNEQFF	TGTGCCAGCAGCATGGGACTAGCGGGGGTACCCTACAATGAGCAGTTCTTC
TRBV7-9	-	TRBJ1-6	-	CASSLEPGPLHF	TGTGCCAGCAGCTTAGAACCGGGACCCCTCCACTTT
TRBV7-9	TRBD1	TRBJ1-1	few	CASSLVDRGNTEAFF	TGTGCCAGCAGCTTAGTAGACAGGGGGAACACTGAAGCTTTCTTT
TRBV2	-	TRBJ1-3	-	CASSSPTSGNTIYF	TGTGCCAGCAGTTCCCCGACCTCTGGAAACACCATATATTTT
TRBV11-2	TRBD2	TRBJ2-1	-	CASSLSGGSYNEQFF	TGTGCCAGCAGCTTAAGCGGGGGCTCCTACAATGAGCAGTTCTTC
TRBV5-1	TRBD1	TRBJ2-1	once	CASSLEGARPYNEQFF	TGCGCCAGCAGCTTGGAGGGGGCCCGGCCATACAATGAGCAGTTCTTC
TRBV5-1	-	TRBJ1-1	-	CASSAQDLDTEAFF	TGCGCCAGCAGCGCGCAGGATTTGGACACTGAAGCTTTCTTT
TRBV11-2	-	TRBJ1-2	-	CASSFGGSGAYGYTF	TGTGCCAGCAGCTTCGGGGGTAGCGGGGCCTATGGCTACACCTTC
TRBV7-2	TRBD1	TRBJ2-7	-	CASSTRTGDFYEQYF	TGTGCCAGCAGCACTAGGACAGGTGATTTCTACGAGCAGTACTTC
TRBV4-2	TRBD1	TRBJ1-4	few	CASSLLVGTGDEKLFF	TGTGCCAGCAGCCTTCTAGTGGGGACAGGCGATGAAAAACTGTTTTTT
TRBV28	-	TRBJ2-7	-	CASSSGSTSYEQYF	TGTGCCAGCAGTTCCGGATCGACCTCCTACGAGCAGTACTTC
TRBV6-2/TRBV6-3	-	TRBJ2-1	-	CASSYSLTGRGYNEQFF	TGTGCCAGCAGTTACTCCCTAACAGGGCGGGGATACAATGAGCAGTTCTTC
TRBV7-3	-	TRBJ2-3	-	CASSLVGGQTDTQYF	TGTGCCAGCAGCTTGGTGGGGGGGCAGACAGATACGCAGTATTTT
TRBV11-1	TRBD2	TRBJ2-3	-	CASSVVAGGLTDTQYF	TGTGCCAGCAGCGTAGTGGCGGGGGGGCTGACAGATACGCAGTATTTT
TRBV7-6	TRBD1	TRBJ1-1	once	CASSLGTGPRNTEAFF	TGTGCCAGCAGCTTAGGGACAGGCCCACGCAACACTGAAGCTTTCTTT
TRBV2	-	TRBJ2-2	once	CASSEEGSTGELFF	TGTGCCAGCAGTGAAGAGGGTTCAACAGGGGAGCTGTTTTTT
TRBV11-2	-	TRBJ1-1	-	CASSLGLAGSKNTEAFF	TGTGCCAGCAGCTTAGGCCTGGCAGGGTCTAAGAACACTGAAGCTTTCTTT
TRBV7-2	-	TRBJ2-7	-	CASSLDPSSYEQYF	TGTGCCAGCAGCTTAGATCCCAGCTCCTACGAGCAGTACTTC
TRBV7-2	-	TRBJ1-6	-	CASSLARASPLHF	TGTGCCAGCAGCTTAGCAAGAGCTTCACCCCTCCACTTT
TRBV7-8	-	TRBJ2-2	-	CASSRINTGELFF	TGTGCCAGCAGCCGGATAAACACCGGGGAGCTGTTTTTT
TRBV27	-	TRBJ1-6	-	CASSAGTRNSPLHF	TGTGCCAGCAGTGCTGGGACAAGAAATTCACCCCTCCACTTT
TRBV2	TRBD1	TRBJ1-2	-	CASSPRDRGGYGYTF	TGTGCCAGCAGTCCCCGGGACAGGGGAGGATATGGCTACACCTTC
TRBV5-6	-	TRBJ2-5	-	CASSSQNWETQYF	TGTGCCAGCAGCTCCCAAAACTGGGAGACCCAGTACTTC
TRBV7-2	-	TRBJ2-7	-	CASSLRGGAVLTYEQYF	TGTGCCAGCAGCTTAAGGGGTGGGGCGGTTTTAACCTACGAGCAGTACTTC
TRBV5-4	-	TRBJ1-3	-	CASSPKQGNTGNTIYF	TGTGCCAGCAGCCCGAAACAGGGAAATACCGGAAACACCATATATTTT
TRBV18	-	TRBJ1-1	-	CASSTQWGEGTEAFF	TGTGCCAGCTCAACTCAATGGGGTGAAGGCACTGAAGCTTTCTTT
TRBV5-4	-	TRBJ1-3	-	CAAGGGYSGNTIYF	TGTGCAGCTGGGGGGGGGTACTCTGGAAACACCATATATTTT
TRBV2	-	TRBJ1-2	-	CASRVRRGTQYGYTF	TGTGCCAGCAGAGTCCGTAGGGGGACCCAATATGGCTACACCTTC
TRBV9	TRBD1	TRBJ2-6	-	CASSGGGAGANVLTF	TGTGCCAGCAGCGGAGGGGGCGCTGGGGCCAACGTCCTGACTTTC
TRBV10-1	TRBD2	TRBJ2-1	-	CASSPESGGAHEQFF	TGCGCCAGCAGCCCGGAGAGCGGGGGGGCCCATGAGCAGTTCTTC
TRBV18	TRBD2	TRBJ2-3	once	CASSPPSSGLRTDTQYF	TGTGCCAGCTCACCACCCTCTAGCGGGCTCCGCACAGATACGCAGTATTTT
TRBV6-2/TRBV6-3	-	TRBJ1-2	-	CASSLQRWDGYTF	TGTGCCAGCAGTTTGCAACGGTGGGATGGCTACACCTTC
TRBV5-1	-	TRBJ2-1	-	CASSLDVANSYNEQFF	TGCGCCAGCAGCTTGGATGTAGCGAACTCCTACAATGAGCAGTTCTTC
TRBV5-4	-	TRBJ1-6	-	CASSHPGGANSPLHF	TGTGCCAGCAGCCACCCGGGGGGGGCTAATTCACCCCTCCACTTT
TRBV11-3	TRBD1	TRBJ2-1	-	CASSAGQGPYNEQFF	TGTGCCAGCAGCGCGGGACAGGGCCCCTACAATGAGCAGTTCTTC